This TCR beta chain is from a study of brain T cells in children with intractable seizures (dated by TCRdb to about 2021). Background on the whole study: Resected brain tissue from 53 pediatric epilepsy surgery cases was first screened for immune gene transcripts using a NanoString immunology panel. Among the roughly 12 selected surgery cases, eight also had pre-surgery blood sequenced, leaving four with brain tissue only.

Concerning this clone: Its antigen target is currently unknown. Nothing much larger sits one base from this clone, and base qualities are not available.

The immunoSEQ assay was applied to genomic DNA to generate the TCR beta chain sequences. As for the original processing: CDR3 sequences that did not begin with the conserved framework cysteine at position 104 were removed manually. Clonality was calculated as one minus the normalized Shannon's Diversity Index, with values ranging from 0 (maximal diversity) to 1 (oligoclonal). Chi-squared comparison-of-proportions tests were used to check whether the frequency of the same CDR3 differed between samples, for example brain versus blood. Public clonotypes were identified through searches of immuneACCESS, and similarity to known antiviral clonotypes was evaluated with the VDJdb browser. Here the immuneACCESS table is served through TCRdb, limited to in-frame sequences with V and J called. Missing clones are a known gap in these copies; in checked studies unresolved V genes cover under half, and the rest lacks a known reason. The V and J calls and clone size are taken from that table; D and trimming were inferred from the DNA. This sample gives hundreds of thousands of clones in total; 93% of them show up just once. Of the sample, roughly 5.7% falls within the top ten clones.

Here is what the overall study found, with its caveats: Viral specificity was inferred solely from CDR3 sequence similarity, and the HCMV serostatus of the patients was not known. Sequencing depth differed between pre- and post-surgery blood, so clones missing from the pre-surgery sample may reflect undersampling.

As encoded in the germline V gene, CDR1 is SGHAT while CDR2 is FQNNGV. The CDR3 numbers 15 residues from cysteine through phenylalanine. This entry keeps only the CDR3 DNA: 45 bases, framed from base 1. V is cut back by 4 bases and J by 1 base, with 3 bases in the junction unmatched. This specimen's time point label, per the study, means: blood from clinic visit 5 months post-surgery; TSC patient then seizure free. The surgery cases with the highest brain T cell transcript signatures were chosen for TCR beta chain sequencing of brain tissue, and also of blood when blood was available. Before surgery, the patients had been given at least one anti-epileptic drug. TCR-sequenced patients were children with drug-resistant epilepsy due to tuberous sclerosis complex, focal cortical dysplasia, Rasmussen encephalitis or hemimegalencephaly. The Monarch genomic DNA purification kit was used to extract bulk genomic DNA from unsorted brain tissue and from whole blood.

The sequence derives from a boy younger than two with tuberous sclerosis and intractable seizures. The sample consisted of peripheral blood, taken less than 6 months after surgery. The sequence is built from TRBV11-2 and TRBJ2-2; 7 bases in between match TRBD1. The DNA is TGTGCCAGCAGCTATGGGGACAGGAACACCGGGGAGCTGTTTTTT. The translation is CASSYGDRNTGELFF. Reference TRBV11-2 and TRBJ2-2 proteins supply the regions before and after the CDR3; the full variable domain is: EAGVAQSPRYKIIEKRQSVAFWCNPISGHATLYWYQQILGQGPKLLIQFQNNGVVDDSQLPKDRFSAERLKGVDSTLKIQPAKLEDSAVYLCASSYGDRNTGELFFGEGSRLTVL.